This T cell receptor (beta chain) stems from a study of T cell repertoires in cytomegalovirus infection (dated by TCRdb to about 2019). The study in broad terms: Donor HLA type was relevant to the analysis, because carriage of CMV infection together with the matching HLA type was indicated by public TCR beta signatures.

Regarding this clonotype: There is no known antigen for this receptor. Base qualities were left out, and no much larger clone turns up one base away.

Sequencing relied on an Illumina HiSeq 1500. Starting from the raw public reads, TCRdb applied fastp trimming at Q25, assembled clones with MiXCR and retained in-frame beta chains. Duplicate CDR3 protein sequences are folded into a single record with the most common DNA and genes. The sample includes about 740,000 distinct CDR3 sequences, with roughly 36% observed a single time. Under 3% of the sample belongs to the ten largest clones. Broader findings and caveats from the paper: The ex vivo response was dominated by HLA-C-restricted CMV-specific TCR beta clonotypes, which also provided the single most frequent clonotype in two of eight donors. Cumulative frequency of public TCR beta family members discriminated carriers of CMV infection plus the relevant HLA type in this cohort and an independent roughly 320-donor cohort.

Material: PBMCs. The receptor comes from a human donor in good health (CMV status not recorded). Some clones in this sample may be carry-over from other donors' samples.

Here is the DNA: TGTGCCAGCACCCGGGGAGAGAAGGGCGAAAAACTGTTTTTT. It is translated as CASTRGEKGEKLFF. The chain was built from TRBV12-3 or TRBV12-4 and TRBJ1-4, with the D gene too uncertain to name. Spanning cysteine to phenylalanine, the CDR3 consists of 14 amino acids. Left in the record is the CDR3 DNA by itself, 42 bases read in frame from the first base. Cut back by 7 bases and 8 bases, the V and J ends lie 17 bases apart.